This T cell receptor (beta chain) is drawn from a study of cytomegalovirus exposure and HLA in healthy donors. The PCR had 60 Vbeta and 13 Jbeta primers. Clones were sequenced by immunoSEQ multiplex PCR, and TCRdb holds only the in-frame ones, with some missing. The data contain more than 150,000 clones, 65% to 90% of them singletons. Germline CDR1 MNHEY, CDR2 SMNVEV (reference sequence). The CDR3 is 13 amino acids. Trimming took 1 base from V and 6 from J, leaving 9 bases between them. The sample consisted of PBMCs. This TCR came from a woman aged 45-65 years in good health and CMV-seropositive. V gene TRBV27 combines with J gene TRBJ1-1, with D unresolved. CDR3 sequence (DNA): TGTGCCAGCAGTTTATATTTCTCGGCTGAAGCTTTCTTT. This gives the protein CASSLYFSAEAFF.